The 3 T cell receptor beta chains reported below all come from one sample, sequenced in a study of T cells after yellow fever vaccination. TCRdb reprocessed the 5' RACE reads with MiXCR, giving one entry per CDR3 protein. The sample has approximately 300,000 distinct CDR3 sequences, roughly 8.7% seen once. The specimen was PBMCs, collected on the day of the first yellow fever vaccination. These receptors all come from a man between 18 and 29 years old who received the YFV17D yellow fever vaccine.

The chain uses TRBV5-1 and TRBJ2-5, with 12 bases that match TRBD2. The CDR3 contains 16 residues. The V and J ends lost 0 bases and 5 bases, in that order; junction bases with no gene match: 5. Germline-derived CDR1 and CDR2 are SGHRS and YFSETQ. The CDR3 DNA reads TGCGCCAGCAGCTTGGAGCCTAGCGGGGGGGTTGAGACCCAGTACTTC. As protein: CASSLEPSGGVETQYF.

The chain links TRBV4-2 to TRBJ2-7; TRBD1 is a possible D gene (6 bases). The V gene's germline CDR1 is LGHNA and CDR2 YNFKEQ. Trimming pared 0 bases from V and 3 bases from J, leaving 12 bases between. The CDR3 covers 15 residues. CDR3 nucleotides: TGTGCCAGCAGCCAAGATCCCTCAGGGGACTACGAGCAGTACTTC. Amino acid sequence: CASSQDPSGDYEQYF.

This clonotype was seen a handful of times. This chain connects TRBV5-1 to TRBJ2-2, with 8 bases identical to TRBD1. The germline V gene encodes CDR1 SGHRS and CDR2 YFSETQ. The junction had 7 bases not matched to a gene; V was cut back by 0 bases and J by 3 bases. This CDR3 has 17 residues. In DNA, the CDR3 is TGCGCCAGCAGCTTGGCCGGGCAGGGGGCCGACACCGGGGAGCTGTTTTTT. Encoded protein: CASSLAGQGADTGELFF.